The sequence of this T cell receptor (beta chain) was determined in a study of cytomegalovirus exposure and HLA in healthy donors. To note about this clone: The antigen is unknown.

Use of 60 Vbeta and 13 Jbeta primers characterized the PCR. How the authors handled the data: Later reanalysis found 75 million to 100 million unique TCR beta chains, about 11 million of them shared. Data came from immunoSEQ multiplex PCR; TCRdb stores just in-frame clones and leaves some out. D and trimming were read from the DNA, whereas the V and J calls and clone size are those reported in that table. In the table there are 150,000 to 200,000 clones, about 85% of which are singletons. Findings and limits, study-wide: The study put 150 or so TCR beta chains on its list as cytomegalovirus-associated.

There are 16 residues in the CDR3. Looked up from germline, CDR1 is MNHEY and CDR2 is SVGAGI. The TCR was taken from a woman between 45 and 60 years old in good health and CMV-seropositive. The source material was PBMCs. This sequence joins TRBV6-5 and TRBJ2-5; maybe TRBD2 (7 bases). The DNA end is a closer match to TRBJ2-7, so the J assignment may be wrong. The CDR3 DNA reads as TGTGCCAGCAGTTACGGGCTAGGGGGGGCCTCCTACGAGCAGTACTTC. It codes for CASSYGLGGASYEQYF.